The entry below describes one T cell receptor (beta chain). This clonotype was seen a few times. Its antigen has not been determined. Qualities for individual bases were not recorded, and no much larger clone is one base off. The cysteine opens and the phenylalanine closes a CDR3 of 11 amino acids. The retained sequence is limited to the CDR3, 33 bases, with the frame set at the first base. CDR1 DFQATT and CDR2 SNEGSKA were looked up in the germline V gene (reference sequence). Trimming costs V 6 bases and J 7 bases, and their ends lie 12 bases apart. The sample is drawn from a study of response to subunit inactivated influenza vaccine (dated by TCRdb to 2016 to 2018). Regarding the research as a whole: The study used deep quantitative T cell receptor repertoire profiling to track responses to a trivalent subunit inactivated influenza vaccine.

The library relied on RT-PCR. Sequencing relied on an Illumina HiSeq 2500. TCRdb reprocessing: public reads trimmed at Q25 with fastp, clones called with MiXCR, in-frame beta chains kept. All rows with the same CDR3 protein become a single entry with the most common DNA and genes. The sample table shows 450,000 to 550,000 distinct CDR3 sequences, and about 25% are seen once. Approximately 2% of the sample is held by the ten biggest clonotypes. General findings and caveats noted by the study authors: The authors suggested that each seasonal influenza vaccination may recruit only a limited number of new T cells.

The receptor chain draws on TRBV20-1 and TRBJ2-5, with a weak D call of TRBD2 (6 bases match). This TCR derives from a man between 45 and 60 years old who received an inactivated influenza vaccine. Donor details come from another sample of the same person, matched by shared clones. The material was CD4+ T cells sorted from PBMCs, obtained more than 4 days after vaccination. The DNA reads as follows: TGCAGTGCGGGGCGGGATGTGACCCAGTACTTC. This translates into CSAGRDVTQYF.